The clone carrying this TCR beta chain was seen at least ten times. Antigen specificity is unknown. The sample is drawn from a study of neurological immune-mediated disorders. Study results and caveats: Private repertoires in all groups were suggested, as expanded clones shared no CDR3 amino acid sequences across subjects. Multiple sclerosis, the disease with the least TCR clonal expansion, fell below healthy controls, whereas HTLV-1-associated myelopathy showed the most.

Time point described: longitudinal time-point 3. 5'RACE with 10-nucleotide random UMIs produced the cDNA. TCRdb used MiXCR to reprocess the 5' RACE reads, holding one entry per CDR3 protein. The sample records roughly 48,000 distinct CDR3 sequences, about an eighth being singletons. The receptor was derived from a male donor with HTLV-1-associated myelopathy (HAM/TSP). The sequenced sample was PBMCs.

The CDR3 nucleotides read TGCGCCAGCAGCTTGGAGGGGACAGTTTATAATTCACCCCTCCACTTT. This sequence encodes CASSLEGTVYNSPLHF. The chain employs TRBV5-1 and TRBJ1-6; TRBD1 matches 7 bases. Trimming cost V 0 bases and J 4 bases; bases outside gene matches: 4. This CDR3 spans 16 amino acids. Germline V gene data show CDR1 as SGHRS and CDR2 as YFSETQ.